This entry describes one TCR beta chain. The sample is drawn from a study of shared clonotypes between healthy human individuals. When replicate PCRs were run on sorted subsets, they used about 200 ng DNA, about 31,000 T cell genomes. TCRdb keeps only in-frame clones here, not all; method: immunoSEQ multiplex PCR. The table has some 790,000 clones, over 60% seen once. Sequenced sample: memory CD4+ T cells sorted from blood. Subset given: CD45RA-negative fraction. This receptor was identified in a woman younger than 45 in good health.

CDR3: CASSSSGRSYEQYF. DNA of the CDR3: TGTGCCAGCAGTTCAAGCGGGAGGTCCTACGAGCAGTACTTC. This chain joins TRBV6-4 and TRBJ2-7; the match to TRBD2 covers 9 bases. Per germline, CDR1 MRHNA and CDR2 SNTAGT. V gave up 5 bases and J gave up 1 base; unmatched junction bases: 3. CDR3 length: 14 residues.